This TCR beta chain appears in the sequencing data of a study of cytomegalovirus exposure and HLA in healthy donors. The study, taken as a whole, reports: It was reported in a later analysis that an Asian-associated ancestry cluster showed fewer N-insertions than the approximately 670-donor mean. Highly shared variants forming one cluster were likely a sequencing artifact. Earlier analysis yielded a pattern in which most TCR beta V segments were productive about 90% or about 30% of the time.

At sampling all donors were nominally healthy, likely with unrecorded immune exposures. Primers included in the PCR were 60 Vbeta and 13 Jbeta primers. TCRdb's table, derived via immunoSEQ multiplex PCR, lists solely in-frame clones and lacks some. The data hold roughly 160,000 clones, with about 72% observed a single time. Worth noting for this clone: Its antigen is currently unknown.

Sequencing was done on a sample of PBMCs. The receptor comes from a man aged 50-59 years in good health and CMV-seropositive.

The CDR3, as DNA: TGTGCCAGCAGTAGGGGAGGGGGGGCCTACAATGAGCAGTTCTTC. Residues: CASSRGGGAYNEQFF. The chain uses TRBV2 and TRBJ2-1, with D perhaps matching TRBD2 (7 bases). V lost 5 bases to trimming and J lost 2 bases, with 13 bases between them. The CDR3 consists of 15 residues. From germline, CDR1 is SNHLY and CDR2 FYNNEI.